The rows below give T cell receptor beta chains drawn from one sample of a study of T cell responses to AZD1222 COVID-19 vaccine. The data were produced by immunoSEQ multiplex PCR, yet TCRdb's version contains in-frame clones alone and is incomplete. Of 250,000 to 300,000 clones listed, about 94% are singletons. This specimen consisted of peripheral blood, obtained 28 days after the second AZD1222 dose. The receptors derive from an adult who received the AZD1222 COVID-19 vaccine. Both conserved end residues are part of each CDR3. The order of the fields is CDR3 DNA, CDR3 protein, V gene, D gene, J gene, clone size. The D gene is left open where the match is weak. The size entry is marked missing in some rows and otherwise reads once, few, many or a size class.

DNA: TGTGCCAGCGGTTTAGTGGGGACGCAGTACTTC
CDR3: CASGLVGTQYF
V: TRBV28
D: NA
J: TRBJ2-7
size: NA

DNA: TGTGCCAGCAGTTTAAGTACGGCGGGGGGTCTATGGAATGAGCAGTTCTTC
CDR3: CASSLSTAGGLWNEQFF
V: TRBV28
D: TRBD2
J: TRBJ2-1
size: NA

DNA: TGCGCCAGCAATTTCCTCCGAGGATTTGGTTCTGAAGCTTTCTTT
CDR3: CASNFLRGFGSEAFF
V: TRBV5-1
D: NA
J: TRBJ1-1
size: NA

DNA: TGTGCCAGCAACCCTGGGACAGTAAACTATGGCTACACCTTC
CDR3: CASNPGTVNYGYTF
V: TRBV28
D: TRBD1
J: TRBJ1-2
size: NA

DNA: TGTGCCAGTAGTAGGAGCCCGGGGCTTGGCACTGAAGCTTTCTTT
CDR3: CASSRSPGLGTEAFF
V: TRBV19
D: NA
J: TRBJ1-1
size: once

DNA: TGTGCCAGCAGTGAACTGATCTATAGCAATCAGCCCCAGCATTTT
CDR3: CASSELIYSNQPQHF
V: TRBV2
D: NA
J: TRBJ1-5
size: NA

DNA: TGTGCCAGCAGACAGGGCTTGGAAAAACTGTTTTTT
CDR3: CASRQGLEKLFF
V: TRBV28
D: NA
J: TRBJ1-4
size: NA

DNA: TGTGCCACCAGCAGAGATTGGAGTTCCAACACTGAAGCTTTCTTT
CDR3: CATSRDWSSNTEAFF
V: TRBV15
D: NA
J: TRBJ1-1
size: NA

DNA: TGTGCCAGCAGTGATTGGGGGGATGTAAAAGAGACCCAGTACTTC
CDR3: CASSDWGDVKETQYF
V: TRBV6-1
D: NA
J: TRBJ2-5
size: NA

DNA: TGTGCCAGCAGCCTCCGGACAGGGGGAAACACCATATATTTT
CDR3: CASSLRTGGNTIYF
V: TRBV3-1/TRBV3-2
D: TRBD1
J: TRBJ1-3
size: few

DNA: TGCGCCAGCAGCCCGAACCAAGAGACCCAGTACTTC
CDR3: CASSPNQETQYF
V: TRBV5-1
D: NA
J: TRBJ2-5
size: NA

DNA: TGCAGTGCTAGGAAGACAGAAGGCTACACCTTC
CDR3: CSARKTEGYTF
V: TRBV20-1
D: NA
J: TRBJ1-2
size: NA

DNA: TGTGCCAGCAGCCTCGGACAGGAGATGAACACTGAAGCTTTCTTT
CDR3: CASSLGQEMNTEAFF
V: TRBV5-4
D: TRBD1
J: TRBJ1-1
size: NA

DNA: TGTGCCAGTAGTACGGGACAGGGCCCCCTCTACAATGAGCAGTTCTTC
CDR3: CASSTGQGPLYNEQFF
V: TRBV19
D: TRBD1
J: TRBJ2-1
size: NA

DNA: TGTGCCAGCAGCTTCAGGAAGTTGAACACTGAAGCTTTCTTT
CDR3: CASSFRKLNTEAFF
V: TRBV5-6
D: NA
J: TRBJ1-1
size: NA

DNA: TGTGCCAGCTCCCTGGGACAGGAGAACTATGGCTACACCTTC
CDR3: CASSLGQENYGYTF
V: TRBV18
D: TRBD1
J: TRBJ1-2
size: once

DNA: TGTGCCAGCAGACGGACAGGTCCTAGGGGTGGCTACACCTTC
CDR3: CASRRTGPRGGYTF
V: TRBV28
D: TRBD1
J: TRBJ1-2
size: NA

DNA: TGCGCCAGCAGCTTGGTTGGGTCGAACGAGCAGTACTTC
CDR3: CASSLVGSNEQYF
V: TRBV5-1
D: NA
J: TRBJ2-7
size: NA

DNA: TGTGCCAGCAGCCTAAGGAGGCAGCTTTTCACAGATACGCAGTATTTT
CDR3: CASSLRRQLFTDTQYF
V: TRBV7-9
D: NA
J: TRBJ2-3
size: NA

DNA: TGTGCCAGCAGCTCGCCAACCCGTGGGGCCAACGTCCTGACTTTC
CDR3: CASSSPTRGANVLTF
V: TRBV7-9
D: NA
J: TRBJ2-6
size: once

DNA: TGTGCCTGGAGTGGTACGGGTTCACCCCTCCACTTT
CDR3: CAWSGTGSPLHF
V: TRBV30
D: NA
J: TRBJ1-6
size: NA

DNA: TGCGCCAGCAGCTGGGGACAGGGAAACTATGGCTACACCTTC
CDR3: CASSWGQGNYGYTF
V: TRBV5-1
D: TRBD1
J: TRBJ1-2
size: NA

DNA: TGCGCCAGCAGCTTACGGCCCCAAGCCTCAACTAATGAAAAACTGTTTTTT
CDR3: CASSLRPQASTNEKLFF
V: TRBV5-1
D: NA
J: TRBJ1-4
size: NA

DNA: TGTGCCAGCAGCCAATTAGGCGGATCCTACGAGCAGTACTTC
CDR3: CASSQLGGSYEQYF
V: TRBV3-1/TRBV3-2
D: NA
J: TRBJ2-7
size: NA

DNA: TGTGCCAGCAGCCTGGCCAACGAGCAGTACTTC
CDR3: CASSLANEQYF
V: TRBV7-9
D: NA
J: TRBJ2-7
size: NA

DNA: TGTGCCAGTAGGCGTGATATGGAAGATGAGCAGTTCTTC
CDR3: CASRRDMEDEQFF
V: TRBV19
D: NA
J: TRBJ2-1
size: NA

DNA: TGTGCCAGCAGTTACTCGACGGGAAACACTGAAGCTTTCTTT
CDR3: CASSYSTGNTEAFF
V: TRBV6-2/TRBV6-3
D: NA
J: TRBJ1-1
size: NA

DNA: TGTGCCAGCAGCTTAGTTGGACAGGTGGGGCAGCCCCAGCATTTT
CDR3: CASSLVGQVGQPQHF
V: TRBV7-2
D: TRBD1
J: TRBJ1-5
size: NA

DNA: TGTGCCAGCAGCCCAACCCCAGGGAACACTGAAGCTTTCTTT
CDR3: CASSPTPGNTEAFF
V: TRBV14
D: NA
J: TRBJ1-1
size: NA

DNA: TGTGCCAGTAGTAGGCTGGACAGGGTTGGCAATCAGCCCCAGCATTTT
CDR3: CASSRLDRVGNQPQHF
V: TRBV19
D: TRBD1
J: TRBJ1-5
size: NA

DNA: TGTGCCAGTAGTAGGTTGCAGTGGGATCAGCCCCAGCATTTT
CDR3: CASSRLQWDQPQHF
V: TRBV19
D: NA
J: TRBJ1-5
size: NA

DNA: TGTGCCTGGAGCCGGGCGGGTGGCTACACCTTC
CDR3: CAWSRAGGYTF
V: TRBV30
D: NA
J: TRBJ1-2
size: NA

DNA: TGTGCCAGCAGCTTGGAGCCAGGGGTCCGCTCTGGAAACACCATATATTTT
CDR3: CASSLEPGVRSGNTIYF
V: TRBV5-6
D: NA
J: TRBJ1-3
size: once

DNA: TGTGCCAGCAGCGCCGGCCCCGCTAACTACGAGCAGTACTTC
CDR3: CASSAGPANYEQYF
V: TRBV7-2
D: NA
J: TRBJ2-7
size: NA

DNA: TGCGCCAGCAGCCAAGACGACCTAGCGCCATACAATGAGCAGTTCTTC
CDR3: CASSQDDLAPYNEQFF
V: TRBV4-3
D: NA
J: TRBJ2-1
size: NA

DNA: TGCGCCAGCCGTCCAGGGACAGGACCCTACGAGCAGTACTTC
CDR3: CASRPGTGPYEQYF
V: TRBV5-1
D: TRBD1
J: TRBJ2-7
size: NA

DNA: TGTGCCAGCAGCCGCGGACTAGCGGGGATCTCCTACGAGCAGTACTTC
CDR3: CASSRGLAGISYEQYF
V: TRBV7-9
D: TRBD2
J: TRBJ2-7
size: NA

DNA: TGTGCCAGCAGCTCGACAGGGATGGGGAACTACGAGCAGTACTTC
CDR3: CASSSTGMGNYEQYF
V: TRBV11-2
D: TRBD1
J: TRBJ2-7
size: NA

DNA: TGTGCCAGCAGCTTGGGGGCAGGGAATATCTACGAGCAGTACTTC
CDR3: CASSLGAGNIYEQYF
V: TRBV5-6
D: NA
J: TRBJ2-7
size: NA

DNA: TGCGCCAGCAGCCATTGGACAGGGACAGGGTACGAGCAGTACTTC
CDR3: CASSHWTGTGYEQYF
V: TRBV4-1
D: TRBD1
J: TRBJ2-7
size: NA

DNA: TGCGCCAGCAGCTTTACAGGGGCGGACACCGGGGAGCTGTTTTTT
CDR3: CASSFTGADTGELFF
V: TRBV5-1
D: TRBD1
J: TRBJ2-2
size: once

DNA: TGTGCCAGCAGCTTAGAAGGTAATGGCTACACCTTC
CDR3: CASSLEGNGYTF
V: TRBV11-2
D: NA
J: TRBJ1-2
size: NA

DNA: TGTGCCAGCAGTCCCAGTGGGCTCTCGAACACCGGGGAGCTGTTTTTT
CDR3: CASSPSGLSNTGELFF
V: TRBV3-1/TRBV3-2
D: NA
J: TRBJ2-2
size: once

DNA: TGTGCCAGCAGCCTGGGCCGGACCTATGGCTACACCTTC
CDR3: CASSLGRTYGYTF
V: TRBV3-1/TRBV3-2
D: NA
J: TRBJ1-2
size: NA

DNA: TGTGCCAGCAGCTCCCGACAGGGGGGTGAAGCTTTCTTT
CDR3: CASSSRQGGEAFF
V: TRBV11-2
D: TRBD1
J: TRBJ1-1
size: NA

DNA: TGTGCCAGCAAGGAGTCGGGTGGAAACACCATATATTTT
CDR3: CASKESGGNTIYF
V: TRBV9
D: NA
J: TRBJ1-3
size: NA

DNA: TGTGCCAGCAGCCCGGCCTCTGGAAACACCATATATTTT
CDR3: CASSPASGNTIYF
V: TRBV7-9
D: NA
J: TRBJ1-3
size: NA

DNA: TGTGCCAGCAAGGGCAATGAGCAGTTCTTC
CDR3: CASKGNEQFF
V: TRBV2
D: NA
J: TRBJ2-1
size: NA

DNA: TGTGCCAGCAGCCTGGACATCTCTGGAAACACCATATATTTT
CDR3: CASSLDISGNTIYF
V: TRBV5-5
D: NA
J: TRBJ1-3
size: NA

DNA: TGTGCCAGCAGTGCCGACCATGGGGGGCAGTTCTTC
CDR3: CASSADHGGQFF
V: TRBV2
D: NA
J: TRBJ2-1
size: NA

DNA: TGTGCCAGCAGCTCGCCCGGGACAGGGGGAGAGACCCAGTACTTC
CDR3: CASSSPGTGGETQYF
V: TRBV7-9
D: TRBD1
J: TRBJ2-5
size: NA

DNA: TGTGCCAGCAGGACTAGCGGGAGATACGAGCAGTACTTC
CDR3: CASRTSGRYEQYF
V: TRBV28
D: TRBD2
J: TRBJ2-7
size: NA

DNA: TGTGCCAGTAGTATAGTGGGACAGGGAACCGGGGAGCTGTTTTTT
CDR3: CASSIVGQGTGELFF
V: TRBV19
D: TRBD1
J: TRBJ2-2
size: once

DNA: TGTGCCAGCTCATGGGACTCCTCTGGGGCCAACGTCCTGACTTTC
CDR3: CASSWDSSGANVLTF
V: TRBV18
D: NA
J: TRBJ2-6
size: NA

DNA: TGTGCCAGCAGCACGGGGGGGCGGCGGGACACTGAAGCTTTCTTT
CDR3: CASSTGGRRDTEAFF
V: TRBV28
D: NA
J: TRBJ1-1
size: NA

DNA: TGTGCCAGCAGTTTTGGTCGCTCGGACAGGGCATTTCAGCCCCAGCATTTT
CDR3: CASSFGRSDRAFQPQHF
V: TRBV28
D: TRBD1
J: TRBJ1-5
size: once

DNA: TGCGCCAGCAGTGGACATGAGGCAGGGGAGCTGTTTTTT
CDR3: CASSGHEAGELFF
V: TRBV10-1
D: NA
J: TRBJ2-2
size: few

DNA: TGTGCCAGCACCTCCGGGGACAGGAACACTGAAGCTTTCTTT
CDR3: CASTSGDRNTEAFF
V: TRBV3-1/TRBV3-2
D: TRBD1
J: TRBJ1-1
size: NA

DNA: TGTGCCAGCAGTTTATCGGGGGGTGAGTACAATCAGCCCCAGCATTTT
CDR3: CASSLSGGEYNQPQHF
V: TRBV27
D: NA
J: TRBJ1-5
size: NA

DNA: TGTGCCAGCAGCAAGGGGGGAGCGGGACTCCTTCGACAGCAGTACTTC
CDR3: CASSKGGAGLLRQQYF
V: TRBV9
D: NA
J: TRBJ2-7
size: NA